These T cell receptor beta chains were read from a single sample in a study of blood T cell repertoires in COVID-19. Sequencing was performed with immunoSEQ multiplex PCR; in TCRdb, only in-frame clones are kept and a portion is missing. This sample yields 300,000 to 400,000 clones, of which 88% are seen a single time; approximately 0.96% belongs to the top ten. The material sequenced was PBMCs or T cells enriched from blood (not recorded which). Receptor source: a woman aged 25 to 39 with acute COVID-19. Each CDR3 is given with its conserved first and last residue. A D gene is named only where the DNA matches it firmly. Size tells how often a clone was seen (once, few, many) or the class of an expanded clone, and some rows leave it out.

clone_size	v_call	cdr3_length	d_call	j_call	cdr3_nt	cdr3_aa
-	TRBV7-9	14	TRBD1	TRBJ1-2	TGTGCCAGCAGCCCCTATACAGGGGAGGATGGCTACACCTTC	CASSPYTGEDGYTF
-	TRBV19	16	-	TRBJ2-2	TGTGCCAGTAGAAATATAGGGACATCTAACACCGGGGAGCTGTTTTTT	CASRNIGTSNTGELFF
-	TRBV30	13	-	TRBJ1-6	TGTGCCTGGAGTCTGCAGGATAATTCACCCCTCCACTTT	CAWSLQDNSPLHF
-	TRBV11-2	15	-	TRBJ1-1	TGTGCCAGCAGCTTTCTTCGGGTCGCCGGCACTGAAGCTTTCTTT	CASSFLRVAGTEAFF
-	TRBV11-2	16	-	TRBJ1-4	TGTGCCAGCAGCTTAGGGTCGAAAGGGGGGGACGAAAAACTGTTTTTT	CASSLGSKGGDEKLFF
-	TRBV10-1	15	TRBD2	TRBJ2-4	TGCGCCCGCGTCGTGGCGGGGGTAGGCAAAAACATTCAGTACTTC	CARVVAGVGKNIQYF
-	TRBV5-5	16	TRBD2	TRBJ2-3	TGTGCCAGCAGCTTCGGGGGGTCCGGTGGCACAGATACGCAGTATTTT	CASSFGGSGGTDTQYF
-	TRBV15	19	TRBD2	TRBJ2-1	TGTGCCACCAGCAGAGTTGGGACTAGCGGGGGAAAATTCACAAATGAGCAGTTCTTC	CATSRVGTSGGKFTNEQFF
-	TRBV6-1	17	TRBD2	TRBJ2-3	TGTGCCAGCAGTGAAGGGAAGACTAGCGGGGGGTCAGATACGCAGTATTTT	CASSEGKTSGGSDTQYF
-	TRBV29-1	13	TRBD1	TRBJ1-2	TGCAGCGTGGGGGACAGGCAAAACTATGGCTACACCTTC	CSVGDRQNYGYTF
-	TRBV6-1	15	-	TRBJ2-7	TGTGCCAGCAGTGAAGGCGGTGCCGGCACCTACGAGCAGTACTTC	CASSEGGAGTYEQYF
-	TRBV3-1/TRBV3-2	17	TRBD2	TRBJ2-3	TGTGCCAGCAGCCAAGATCCCCTAGCGGGGGGGAGAGATACGCAGTATTTT	CASSQDPLAGGRDTQYF
-	TRBV2	15	-	TRBJ1-5	TGTGCCAGCAGTGGTTCAGGGTTGGGCAATCAGCCCCAGCATTTT	CASSGSGLGNQPQHF
-	TRBV7-9	16	TRBD1	TRBJ1-3	TGTGCCAGCAGCCCACCGGGACAGGGTGTTGTAAACACCATATATTTT	CASSPPGQGVVNTIYF
-	TRBV6-1	16	TRBD2	TRBJ2-3	TGTGCCAGCAGTGACCAGACTAGCGGGGGAACGGATACGCAGTATTTT	CASSDQTSGGTDTQYF
-	TRBV12-5	16	TRBD2	TRBJ2-1	TGTGCTAGTGGTTCGGGACTAGCGGAGTTCAACAATGAGCAGTTCTTC	CASGSGLAEFNNEQFF
-	TRBV5-6	14	TRBD1	TRBJ2-7	TGTGCCAGCAGCTTGGACAGGGGGATGTACGAGCAGTACTTC	CASSLDRGMYEQYF
-	TRBV29-1	17	TRBD2	TRBJ2-1	TGCAGCGTTGACGGTACCTCGGGGAGGGCCTCCTACAATGAGCAGTTCTTC	CSVDGTSGRASYNEQFF
-	TRBV12-5	15	-	TRBJ1-3	TGTGCTAGTGGTTTGGGCGGCAGTCCTGGAAACACCATATATTTT	CASGLGGSPGNTIYF
-	TRBV7-9	12	-	TRBJ1-2	TGTGCCAGCAGCTTACAGTACTATGGCTACACCTTC	CASSLQYYGYTF
-	TRBV7-3	14	-	TRBJ1-5	TGTGCCAGCGCATCCTATCCAGGGGATCAGCCCCAGCATTTT	CASASYPGDQPQHF
-	TRBV30	14	-	TRBJ1-2	TGTGCCTGGGTGGGGCAGGGCCTTGGCTATGGCTACACCTTC	CAWVGQGLGYGYTF
-	TRBV11-2	14	-	TRBJ1-4	TGTGCCAGCAGCCCGGGTTTAACTAATGAAAAACTGTTTTTT	CASSPGLTNEKLFF
-	TRBV6-2/TRBV6-3	15	TRBD1	TRBJ1-5	TGTGCCAGCAGCCGAGGACAGGTTAGCAATCAGCCCCAGCATTTT	CASSRGQVSNQPQHF
-	TRBV24-1	15	TRBD1	TRBJ2-7	TGTGCCACCAGTGATAACCGGGACAGGGTGTACGAGCAGTACTTC	CATSDNRDRVYEQYF
-	TRBV5-8	17	-	TRBJ1-1	TGTGCCAGCAGCTTATTCGGGGAGGGCGCGGGGAACACTGAAGCTTTCTTT	CASSLFGEGAGNTEAFF
-	TRBV5-1	11	-	TRBJ1-3	TGCGCCAGCAGCTCAAGAAACACCATATATTTT	CASSSRNTIYF
-	TRBV9	13	-	TRBJ1-1	TGTGCCAGCAGCCCGCGACAAGACACTGAAGCTTTCTTT	CASSPRQDTEAFF
-	TRBV21-1	15	-	TRBJ1-2	TGTGCCAGCAGCGAAAGGGACAGAGGAAACTATGGCTACACCTTC	CASSERDRGNYGYTF
-	TRBV2	14	TRBD1	TRBJ1-5	TGTGCCAGCAGTAGCAGGGGGCCGAATCAGCCCCAGCATTTT	CASSSRGPNQPQHF
-	TRBV29-1	13	-	TRBJ1-2	TGCAGCGTTGACCCAGCGGCGGGATCAGGCTACACCTTC	CSVDPAAGSGYTF
-	TRBV29-1	12	TRBD1	TRBJ1-2	TGCAGCGTTGAAGGACAGGGCTGGGGCTACACCTTC	CSVEGQGWGYTF
once	TRBV28	15	TRBD1	TRBJ1-6	TGTGCCAGCAGTTTATCAGGGGGCTTTAATTCACCCCTCCACTTT	CASSLSGGFNSPLHF
-	TRBV12-5	16	-	TRBJ1-3	TGTGCTAGTGGTTTATCGTTCGGGGGACCTGGAAACACCATATATTTT	CASGLSFGGPGNTIYF
-	TRBV19	14	-	TRBJ2-2	TGTGCCAGTAGTATAGTAGGAGTTGCCGGGGAGCTGTTTTTT	CASSIVGVAGELFF
-	TRBV5-5	15	-	TRBJ1-2	TGTGCCAGCAGCTTGGTACAGGCGGATAACTATGGCTACACCTTC	CASSLVQADNYGYTF
once	TRBV4-1	18	TRBD2	TRBJ2-1	TGCGCCAGCAGGCACACCCCCTCGCAAGCGGGGGGCTACAATGAGCAGTTCTTC	CASRHTPSQAGGYNEQFF
-	TRBV20-1	14	-	TRBJ1-3	TGCAGTGCTAGTGCAGTTAACTCTGGAAACACCATATATTTT	CSASAVNSGNTIYF
once	TRBV27	13	-	TRBJ2-2	TGTGCCAGCAGTTTGGGCGGGCCCGGGGAGCTGTTTTTT	CASSLGGPGELFF
-	TRBV9	16	TRBD1	TRBJ1-6	TGTGCCAGCAGCGTCGGGACAGCTCCTTTCTATTCACCCCTCCACTTT	CASSVGTAPFYSPLHF
few	TRBV9	16	TRBD1	TRBJ1-2	TGTGCCAGCAGCGTACGGTGGGACAGTCAGATATATGGCTACACCTTC	CASSVRWDSQIYGYTF
-	TRBV30	13	-	TRBJ1-5	TGTGCCTGGAGTTTAGGGGTCAATCAGCCCCAGCATTTT	CAWSLGVNQPQHF
-	TRBV5-1	15	TRBD2	TRBJ2-1	TGCGCCAGCAGCAAAGCGGGGGGCCATTACAATGAGCAGTTCTTC	CASSKAGGHYNEQFF
-	TRBV6-5	15	-	TRBJ1-1	TGTGCCAGCAGCCCCGACAGGACCTCGAACACTGAAGCTTTCTTT	CASSPDRTSNTEAFF
-	TRBV5-1	14	TRBD1	TRBJ1-4	TGCGCCAGCAGCCGGGACAGGGAAAGTGAAAAACTGTTTTTT	CASSRDRESEKLFF
-	TRBV6-5	15	-	TRBJ1-2	TGTGCCAGCAGCTCACACGACAGCCCCAACGGGGGCTACACCTTC	CASSSHDSPNGGYTF
-	TRBV6-5	14	-	TRBJ1-1	TGTGCCAGCAAACCCGGACAGCTGAACACTGAAGCTTTCTTT	CASKPGQLNTEAFF
-	TRBV29-1	12	-	TRBJ1-1	TGCAGCGGCAAGGGGTTAAACACTGAAGCTTTCTTT	CSGKGLNTEAFF
-	TRBV29-1	13	TRBD1	TRBJ2-7	TGCAGCGTTGGCTGGACAGGGCACAACGAGCAGTACTTC	CSVGWTGHNEQYF
-	TRBV9	15	-	TRBJ2-3	TGTGCCAGCAGCGGTGAAGACAGAAGCACAGATACGCAGTATTTT	CASSGEDRSTDTQYF
-	TRBV6-5	14	TRBD1	TRBJ1-6	TGTGCCAGCAGTTACACGGACAGGACTTCACCCCTCCACTTT	CASSYTDRTSPLHF